This T cell receptor beta chain was captured in a study of patients and donors after allogeneic stem cell transplantation. CDR1 and CDR2 (germline): MNHEY, SVGEGT. V gave up 5 bases and J gave up 4 bases, with 11 bases separating them. This CDR3 has 13 amino acids. This clonotype was observed a handful of times. TCRdb recomputed calls from the RT-PCR reads with MiXCR, one row per CDR3 protein. The table shows hundreds of thousands of distinct CDR3 sequences, with 16% occurring only once. The chain is built from TRBV6-2 or TRBV6-3 and TRBJ1-2; perhaps TRBD1 as D (5 bases). Sequenced material: blood, either unsorted or a sorted T cell fraction (not recorded which). This receptor was identified in a human donor who was either an allogeneic HSCT recipient or a stem cell or donor lymphocyte infusion donor (not recorded which). It is not recorded whose cells these are; they may come from a transplant donor. The CDR3 is CASSPDSSYGYTF. As DNA, the CDR3 is TGTGCCAGCAGTCCCGACAGCAGCTATGGCTACACCTTC.